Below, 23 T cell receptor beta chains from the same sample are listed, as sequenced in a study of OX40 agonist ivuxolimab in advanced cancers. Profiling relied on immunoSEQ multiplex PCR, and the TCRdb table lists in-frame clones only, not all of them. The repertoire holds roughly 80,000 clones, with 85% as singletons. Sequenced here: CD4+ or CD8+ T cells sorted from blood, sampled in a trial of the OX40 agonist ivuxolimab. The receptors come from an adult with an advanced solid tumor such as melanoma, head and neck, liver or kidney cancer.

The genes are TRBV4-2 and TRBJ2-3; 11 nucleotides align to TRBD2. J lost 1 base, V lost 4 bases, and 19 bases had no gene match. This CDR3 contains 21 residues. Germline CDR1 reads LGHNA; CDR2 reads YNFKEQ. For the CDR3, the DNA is TGTGCCAGCAGCCGACAATCCGGGACAGGAGCGACTAGCGGGGGCACAGATACGCAGTATTTT. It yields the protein CASSRQSGTGATSGGTDTQYF.

The CDR3 sequence is CASSFAAGGQETQYF. The CDR3 DNA reads as TGTGCCAGCAGCTTCGCAGCGGGGGGCCAAGAGACCCAGTACTTC. V usage is TRBV7-6 and J usage is TRBJ2-5; 9 bases align to TRBD2. With V trimmed by 3 bases and J by 1 base, 3 bases remained unmatched. The CDR3 length is 15 residues. The germline CDR1 and CDR2 sequences are SGHVS and FNYEAQ. Full variable domain (rest looked up from reference TRBV7-6 and TRBJ2-5): GAGVSQSPRYKVTKRGQDVALRCDPISGHVSLYWYRQALGQGPEFLTYFNYEAQQDKSGLPNDRFSAERPEGSISTLTIQRTEQRDSAMYRCASSFAAGGQETQYFGPGTRLLVL.

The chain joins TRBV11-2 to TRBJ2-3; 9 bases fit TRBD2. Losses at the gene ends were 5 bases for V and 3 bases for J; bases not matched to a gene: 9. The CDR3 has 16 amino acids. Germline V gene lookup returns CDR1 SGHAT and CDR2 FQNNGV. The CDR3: CASSPGAGGRTDTQYF. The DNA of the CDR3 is TGTGCCAGCAGCCCGGGGGCGGGGGGGAGGACAGATACGCAGTATTTT. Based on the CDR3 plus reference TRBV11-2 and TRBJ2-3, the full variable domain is EAGVAQSPRYKIIEKRQSVAFWCNPISGHATLYWYQQILGQGPKLLIQFQNNGVVDDSQLPKDRFSAERLKGVDSTLKIQPAKLEDSAVYLCASSPGAGGRTDTQYFGPGTRLTVL.

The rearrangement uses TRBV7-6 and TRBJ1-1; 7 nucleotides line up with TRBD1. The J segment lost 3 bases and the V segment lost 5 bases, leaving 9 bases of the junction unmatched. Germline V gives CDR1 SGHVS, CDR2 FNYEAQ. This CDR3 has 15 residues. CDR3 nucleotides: TGTGCCAGCAGCGAGAGTCAGGGGGGGTACACTGAAGCTTTCTTT. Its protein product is CASSESQGGYTEAFF.

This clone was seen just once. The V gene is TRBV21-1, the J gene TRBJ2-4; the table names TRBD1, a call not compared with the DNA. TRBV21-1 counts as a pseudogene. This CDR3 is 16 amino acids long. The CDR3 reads CASSKVQGPPEYIQYF. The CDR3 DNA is TGTGCCAGCAGCAAAGTACAGGGGCCCCCTGAGTACATTCAGTACTTC.

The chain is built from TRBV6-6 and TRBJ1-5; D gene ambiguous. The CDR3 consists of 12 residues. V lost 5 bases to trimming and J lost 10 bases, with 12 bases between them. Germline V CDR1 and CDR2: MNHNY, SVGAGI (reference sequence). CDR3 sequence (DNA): TGTGCCAGCAGTCTCTTAGGGCCTCCCCAGCATTTT. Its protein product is CASSLLGPPQHF.

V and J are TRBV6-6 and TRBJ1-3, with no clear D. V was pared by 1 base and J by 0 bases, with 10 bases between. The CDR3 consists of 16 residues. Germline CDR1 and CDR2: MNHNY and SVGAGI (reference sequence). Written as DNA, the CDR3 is TGTGCCAGCAGTTACTTCCAGGTTCGCTCTGGAAACACCATATATTTT. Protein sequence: CASSYFQVRSGNTIYF.

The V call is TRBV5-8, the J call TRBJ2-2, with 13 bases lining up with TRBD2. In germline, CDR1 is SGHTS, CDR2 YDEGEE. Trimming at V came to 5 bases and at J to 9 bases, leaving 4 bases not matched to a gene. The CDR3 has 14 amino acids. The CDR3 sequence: CASRPGLAGRELFF. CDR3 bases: TGTGCCAGCAGGCCGGGACTAGCGGGGCGGGAGCTGTTTTTT.

The CDR3 nucleotides are TGTGCCTGGAACCGGGACACCAATCAGCCCCAGCATTTT. It yields the protein CAWNRDTNQPQHF. The J gene is TRBJ1-5, the V gene TRBV30; D is perhaps TRBD1 (6 bases). Looked up from germline, CDR1 is GTSNPN and CDR2 is SVGIG (reference sequence). The CDR3 spans 13 residues. V was clipped by 4 bases and J by 3 bases, with 10 bases between them.

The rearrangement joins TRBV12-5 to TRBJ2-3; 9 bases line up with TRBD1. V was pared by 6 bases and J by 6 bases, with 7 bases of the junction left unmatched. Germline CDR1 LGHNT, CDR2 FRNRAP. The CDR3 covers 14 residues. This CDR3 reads CASGEDRGDDTQYF. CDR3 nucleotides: TGTGCTAGTGGCGAGGACAGGGGCGATGATACGCAGTATTTT.

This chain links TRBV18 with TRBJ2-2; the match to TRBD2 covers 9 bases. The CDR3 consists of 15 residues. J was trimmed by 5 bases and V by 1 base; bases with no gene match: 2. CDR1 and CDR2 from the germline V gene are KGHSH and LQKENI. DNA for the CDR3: TGTGCCAGCTCACCACGACTAGCGGTGACCGGGGAGCTGTTTTTT. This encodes CASSPRLAVTGELFF. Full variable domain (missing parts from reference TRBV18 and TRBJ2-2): NAGVMQNPRHLVRRRGQEARLRCSPMKGHSHVYWYRQLPEEGLKFMVYLQKENIIDESGMPKERFSAEFPKEGPSILRIQQVVRGDSAAYFCASSPRLAVTGELFFGEGSRLTVL.

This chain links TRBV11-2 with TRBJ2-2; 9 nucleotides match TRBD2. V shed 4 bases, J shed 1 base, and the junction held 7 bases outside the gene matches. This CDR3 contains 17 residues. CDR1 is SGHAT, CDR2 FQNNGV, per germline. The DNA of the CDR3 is TGTGCCAGCAGCTGGGGTAGCGGGGGATGGAACACCGGGGAGCTGTTTTTT. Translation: CASSWGSGGWNTGELFF. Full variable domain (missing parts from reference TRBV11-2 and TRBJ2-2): EAGVAQSPRYKIIEKRQSVAFWCNPISGHATLYWYQQILGQGPKLLIQFQNNGVVDDSQLPKDRFSAERLKGVDSTLKIQPAKLEDSAVYLCASSWGSGGWNTGELFFGEGSRLTVL.

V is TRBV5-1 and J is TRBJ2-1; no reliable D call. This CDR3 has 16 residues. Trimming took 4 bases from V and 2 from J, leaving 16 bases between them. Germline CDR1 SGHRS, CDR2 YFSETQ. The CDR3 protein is CASSLHPVDTYNEQFF. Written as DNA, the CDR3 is TGCGCCAGCAGCCTCCACCCAGTTGACACCTACAATGAGCAGTTCTTC.

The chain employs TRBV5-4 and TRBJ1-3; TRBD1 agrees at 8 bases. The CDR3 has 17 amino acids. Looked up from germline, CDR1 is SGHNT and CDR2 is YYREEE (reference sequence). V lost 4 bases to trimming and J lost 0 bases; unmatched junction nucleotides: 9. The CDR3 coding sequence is TGTGCCAGCAGCGACTGGACAGGGAAACACTCTGGAAACACCATATATTTT. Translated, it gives CASSDWTGKHSGNTIYF.

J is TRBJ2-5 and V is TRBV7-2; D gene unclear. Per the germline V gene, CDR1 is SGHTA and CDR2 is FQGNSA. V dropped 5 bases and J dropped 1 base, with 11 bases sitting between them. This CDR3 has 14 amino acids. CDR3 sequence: CASSPRRTQETQYF. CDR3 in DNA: TGTGCCAGCAGCCCCCGTAGGACCCAAGAGACCCAGTACTTC.

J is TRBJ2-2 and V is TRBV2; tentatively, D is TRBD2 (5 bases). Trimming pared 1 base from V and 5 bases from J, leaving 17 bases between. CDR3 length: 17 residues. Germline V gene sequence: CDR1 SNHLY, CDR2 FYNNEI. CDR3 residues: CASSEGWVRVRTGELFF. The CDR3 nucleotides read TGTGCCAGCAGTGAAGGGTGGGTGAGGGTGCGGACCGGGGAGCTGTTTTTT.

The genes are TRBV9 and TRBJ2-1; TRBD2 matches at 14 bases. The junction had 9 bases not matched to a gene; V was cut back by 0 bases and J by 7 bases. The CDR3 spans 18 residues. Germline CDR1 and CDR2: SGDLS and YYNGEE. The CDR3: CASSVGATSGGVWNEQFF. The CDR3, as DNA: TGTGCCAGCAGCGTAGGAGCGACTAGCGGGGGGGTATGGAATGAGCAGTTCTTC.

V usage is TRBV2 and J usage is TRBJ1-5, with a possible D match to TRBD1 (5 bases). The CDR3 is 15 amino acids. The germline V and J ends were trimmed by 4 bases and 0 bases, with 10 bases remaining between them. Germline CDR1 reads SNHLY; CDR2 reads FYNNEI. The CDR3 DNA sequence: TGTGCCAGCAGTGTTGGCAGGGATAGCAATCAGCCCCAGCATTTT. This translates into CASSVGRDSNQPQHF.

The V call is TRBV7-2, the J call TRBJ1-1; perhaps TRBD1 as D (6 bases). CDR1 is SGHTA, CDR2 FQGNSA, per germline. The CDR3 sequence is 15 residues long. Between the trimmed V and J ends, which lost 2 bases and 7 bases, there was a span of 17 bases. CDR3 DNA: TGTGCCAGCAGCTTATCCAGGGGTGGTATAAATGAAGCTTTCTTT. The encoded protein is CASSLSRGGINEAFF.

The CDR3 region is CASTFDRDRANTGELFF. CDR3 nucleotide sequence: TGTGCCAGCACCTTCGACCGGGACCGGGCGAACACCGGGGAGCTGTTTTTT. The V gene is TRBV27, the J gene TRBJ2-2; perhaps D is TRBD1 or TRBD2 (5 bases each). V lost 7 bases to trimming and J lost 0 bases, with 18 bases between them. The CDR3 extends over 17 amino acids. Germline V lookup: CDR1 MNHEY, CDR2 SMNVEV (reference sequence).

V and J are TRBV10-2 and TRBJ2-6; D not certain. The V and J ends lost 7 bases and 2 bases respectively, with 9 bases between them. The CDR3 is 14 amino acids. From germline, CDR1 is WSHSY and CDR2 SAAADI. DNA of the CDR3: TGCGCCAGCACGGCAGAGGCTGGGGCCAACGTCCTGACTTTC. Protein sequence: CASTAEAGANVLTF.

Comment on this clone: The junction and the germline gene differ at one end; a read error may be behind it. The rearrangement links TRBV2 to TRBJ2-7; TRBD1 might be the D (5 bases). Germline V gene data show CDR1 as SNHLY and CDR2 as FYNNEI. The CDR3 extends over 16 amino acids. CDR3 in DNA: TGTGCCGGCAGTGCCCCCAGGGTGGTATCCATCTACGAGCAGTACTTC. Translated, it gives CAGSAPRVVSIYEQYF. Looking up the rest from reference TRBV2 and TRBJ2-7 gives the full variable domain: EPEVTQTPSHQVTQMGQEVILRCVPISNHLYFYWYRQILGQKVEFLVSFYNNEISEKSEIFDDQFSVERPDGSNFTLKIRSTKLEDSAMYFCAGSAPRVVSIYEQYFGPGTRLTVT.

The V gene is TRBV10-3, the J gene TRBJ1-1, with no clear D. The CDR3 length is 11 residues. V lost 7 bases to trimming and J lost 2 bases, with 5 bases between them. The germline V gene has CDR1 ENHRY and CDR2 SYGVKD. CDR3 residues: CAIMSNTEAFF. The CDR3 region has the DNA TGTGCCATCATGTCTAACACTGAAGCTTTCTTT.